The T cell receptor (beta chain) under discussion was sequenced for a study of T cells in localized non-small cell lung cancer. Study-wide points: Owing to sequencing of a solitary tumor region, heterogeneity cannot be discounted. Patients showing higher blood T cell density tended to see longer overall survival. Highest T cell clonality was seen in uninvolved adjacent lung, surpassing that measured in tumor. Appearances in adjacent lung were noted for a median roughly 50 of the top 100 tumor clones.

Repertoires were generated with immunoSEQ multiplex PCR, while TCRdb's copy carries only in-frame clones and drops some. Among about 2,000 clones, 25% to 30% were seen once, and the ten largest hold 20% to 25%. This clone turned up a few times. The antigen remains undetermined. The germline CDR1 and CDR2 sequences are LNHDA and SQIVND (reference sequence). J gave up 7 bases and V 5 bases, and 12 bases lay outside the gene matches. The CDR3 is made up of 15 amino acids. The receptor was isolated from a man between 40 and 70 years old with stage II lung adenocarcinoma. The chain has TRBV19 and TRBJ1-2; 8 nucleotides line up with TRBD1. The sample in question was lung tumor tissue, obtained before any cancer treatment. The CDR3 DNA reads TGTGCCAGTAGTTCCAGCGCCGGGACAGGTGCTGGCTACACCTTC. This encodes CASSSSAGTGAGYTF.